What follows are 29 T cell receptor beta chains derived from one specimen sequenced in a study of human T cells and chemical hapten exposure. TCRdb ran MiXCR on the RACE reads and lists one entry per CDR3 protein. The top ten hold approximately 5.9% of the sample, which has roughly 40,000 distinct CDR3 sequences, about 10% seen once. Time point specified: pre-sensitization, week 0. Treatment: therapeutic diphenylcyclopropenone sensitization with weekly scalp DPC. This sample comprised whole blood, obtained in connection with sensitization to the hapten diphenylcyclopropenone (DPC). The source of these receptors is a man aged 25 to 40 with alopecia areata. Some clones in this sample may be carry-over from other donors' samples.

This clonotype was found many times. This chain connects TRBV4-1 to TRBJ2-1, with a tentative D call TRBD2 (5 bases). V was shortened by 4 bases and J by 2 bases, with 12 bases between the two germline ends. The CDR3 contains 15 residues. Germline-derived CDR1 and CDR2 are MGHRA and YSYEKL. This CDR3 reads CASSRELGPYNEQFF. The CDR3 DNA reads as TGCGCCAGCAGCCGAGAACTAGGTCCCTACAATGAGCAGTTCTTC.

This clonotype occurred once. The chain uses TRBV28 and TRBJ1-5; D is perhaps TRBD1 (6 bases). The CDR3 runs to 13 residues. Trimming removed 7 bases from V and 7 bases from J, with 14 bases in between. CDR1 and CDR2 from the germline V gene are MDHEN and SYDVKM. The CDR3 reads CASKRRQVQPQHF. The CDR3 nucleotides read TGTGCCAGCAAGAGGAGACAGGTCCAGCCCCAGCATTTT.

This clonotype was detected many times. This chain's CDR3 is CSAVRQLNTGELFF. CDR3 sequence (DNA): TGCAGTGCTGTTCGACAGCTTAACACCGGGGAGCTGTTTTTT. The V gene is TRBV20-1, the J gene TRBJ2-2, with D tentatively TRBD1 (5 bases). Germline CDR1 and CDR2: DFQATT and SNEGSKA (reference sequence). The CDR3 length is 14 residues. V lost 5 bases to trimming and J lost 2 bases, with 12 bases between them.

This clonotype occurred many times. The J gene is TRBJ2-3, the V gene TRBV12-3 or TRBV12-4; D is unclear. V lost 2 bases and J lost 5, with 5 bases in between. CDR3 size: 12 residues. The CDR3 spells CASSLLGDTQYF. DNA of the CDR3: TGTGCCAGCAGTTTATTAGGAGATACGCAGTATTTT.

This clonotype was seen more than once but under ten times. The CDR3, as DNA: TGCGCCAGCAGCCAGGGGACAGCCACGGGGAGAGATACGCAGTATTTT. Its translation is CASSQGTATGRDTQYF. The J gene is TRBJ2-3, the V gene TRBV4-1; 7 bases line up with TRBD1. Germline V gene lookup returns CDR1 MGHRA and CDR2 YSYEKL. The J segment lost 5 bases and the V segment lost 3 bases, leaving 11 bases of the junction unmatched. CDR3 size: 16 residues.

This clonotype was detected ten times or more. The V gene is TRBV12-3 or TRBV12-4, the J gene TRBJ2-5; the match to TRBD2 covers 9 bases. CDR3 size: 15 residues. V trimming: 8 bases; J trimming: 3 bases; junction bases outside the gene matches: 10. CDR3 sequence reads: CASGRAGGLKETQYF. In DNA, the CDR3 is TGTGCCAGCGGACGAGCGGGAGGTTTAAAAGAGACCCAGTACTTC.

This chain joins TRBV20-1 and TRBJ2-7, with D possibly being TRBD2 (5 bases). This CDR3 contains 12 residues. Germline assignment: CDR1 DFQATT and CDR2 SNEGSKA (reference sequence). V was shortened by 4 bases and J by 2 bases, with 9 bases between the two germline ends. The CDR3 loop reads CSANTRAYEQYF. The CDR3, as DNA: TGCAGTGCTAATACTAGAGCCTACGAGCAGTACTTC.

This clonotype has just a few counts. The gene calls are TRBV7-2 and TRBJ2-3; weak D call: TRBD2 (7 bases). The V and J ends lost 3 bases and 2 bases respectively, with 12 bases between them. Germline V lookup: CDR1 SGHTA, CDR2 FQGNSA. The CDR3 consists of 15 residues. The chain's CDR3 is CASSFPAGATDTQYF. The CDR3 DNA sequence: TGTGCCAGCAGCTTTCCGGCGGGGGCCACAGATACGCAGTATTTT.

This clonotype appeared many times. The V gene is TRBV20-1, the J gene TRBJ2-5, with D possibly matching TRBD1 (5 bases). The CDR3 is 14 residues long. The germline V gene has CDR1 DFQATT and CDR2 SNEGSKA (reference sequence). V lost 5 bases and J 2 bases, leaving 15 bases between the germline ends. CDR3 in DNA: TGCAGTGCTTTGGACATCACACAGCAAGAGACCCAGTACTTC. It specifies CSALDITQQETQYF.

This clonotype was seen many times. J is TRBJ2-1 and V is TRBV7-6, with 10 bases aligning to TRBD2. The CDR3 loop spans 16 amino acids. From germline, CDR1 is SGHVS and CDR2 FNYEAQ. Trimming removed 5 bases from V and 8 bases from J; junction bases left unmatched: 12. CDR3 DNA: TGTGCCAGCAGCCCCTTTCCGGAGCGGGGGGGTTATGAGCAGTTCTTC. Its protein is CASSPFPERGGYEQFF. The full variable domain, completed using reference TRBV7-6 and TRBJ2-1, is GAGVSQSPRYKVTKRGQDVALRCDPISGHVSLYWYRQALGQGPEFLTYFNYEAQQDKSGLPNDRFSAERPEGSISTLTIQRTEQRDSAMYRCASSPFPERGGYEQFFGPGTRLTVL.

Worth noting for this clonotype: One end of the junction does not line up with germline, which may come from a read error. The CDR3 reads CSVEDLIF. CDR3 nucleotide sequence: TGCAGCGTTGAAGATCTAATCTTC. This chain links TRBV29-1 with TRBJ2-1; D is unresolved. Germline assignment: CDR1 SQVTM and CDR2 ANQGSEA. This CDR3 is 8 amino acids long.

In this sample, this clonotype turned up a few times. CDR3 in amino acids: CASSRVLSYEQYV. The CDR3 DNA is TGTGCCAGCAGTCGAGTTCTCTCCTACGAGCAGTACGTC. The chain carries TRBV28 and TRBJ2-7; no definite D call. The CDR3 is 13 amino acids. Germline assignment: CDR1 MDHEN and CDR2 SYDVKM. Trimming took 5 bases from V and 0 from J, leaving 8 bases between them.

This clonotype was counted ten times or more. The genes are TRBV6-2 or TRBV6-3 and TRBJ1-3; no reliable D call. Trimming stripped 6 bases from V and 4 bases from J, with 7 bases between. CDR3 length: 12 amino acids. The V gene's germline CDR1 is MNHEY and CDR2 SVGEGT. The CDR3 DNA is TGTGCCAGCAGGACCGAAGGAAACACCATATATTTT. Translated, it gives CASRTEGNTIYF.

This clonotype was detected many times. J is TRBJ2-5 and V is TRBV10-3; D unresolved. Germline-derived CDR1 and CDR2 are ENHRY and SYGVKD. Trimming stripped 4 bases from V and 1 base from J, with 10 bases between. The CDR3 length is 14 residues. The CDR3: CAISGTTIQETQYF. The CDR3 coding sequence is TGTGCCATCAGTGGTACTACCATCCAAGAGACCCAGTACTTC.

This clonotype was seen many times. The chain links TRBV5-1 to TRBJ1-6; 9 bases map to TRBD1. After removal of 1 base from V and 10 bases from J, the junction contained 6 bases not matched to a gene. The CDR3 is 15 residues long. Germline CDR1 is SGHRS and CDR2 is YFSETQ. The CDR3 protein is CASSLRQGVRSPLHF. CDR3 nucleotides: TGCGCCAGCAGCTTGAGACAGGGGGTAAGGTCACCCCTCCACTTT.

The V gene is TRBV5-1, the J gene TRBJ1-6; D not certain. The germline CDR1 and CDR2 sequences are SGHRS and YFSETQ. The CDR3 totals 15 residues. V was cut by 3 bases and J by 7 bases, with 14 bases left in between. The CDR3 DNA sequence: TGCGCCAGCAGCTCACTGGGTGTCGGGAATTCACCCCTCCACTTT. Protein product: CASSSLGVGNSPLHF.

The chain joins TRBV7-9 to TRBJ2-1; TRBD2 aligns across 12 bases. CDR1 is SEHNR, CDR2 FQNEAQ, per germline (reference sequence). The CDR3 totals 20 residues. J lost 4 bases, V lost 3 bases, and 16 bases had no gene match. CDR3 sequence: CASSFFLLAGGLTNYNEQFF. In DNA, the CDR3 is TGTGCCAGCAGCTTTTTCTTACTAGCGGGGGGACTAACTAATTACAATGAGCAGTTCTTC. Complete variable domain (other parts from reference TRBV7-9 and TRBJ2-1): DTGVSQNPRHKITKRGQNVTFRCDPISEHNRLYWYRQTLGQGPEFLTYFQNEAQLEKSRLLSDRFSAERPKGSFSTLEIQRTEQGDSAMYLCASSFFLLAGGLTNYNEQFFGPGTRLTVL.

This clonotype was counted between two and nine times. The chain couples TRBV7-2 to TRBJ2-5, with 11 bases fitting TRBD2. Losses at the gene ends were 6 bases for V and 3 bases for J; bases not matched to a gene: 21. Germline V CDR1 and CDR2: SGHTA, FQGNSA. The CDR3 totals 20 residues. CDR3 in amino acids: CASSRFVGSGRAPTKETQYF. Written as DNA, the CDR3 is TGTGCCAGCAGTCGATTCGTCGGTAGCGGGAGGGCCCCGACCAAAGAGACCCAGTACTTC. The full variable domain, its missing parts supplied by reference TRBV7-2 and TRBJ2-5, is GAGVSQSPSNKVTEKGKDVELRCDPISGHTALYWYRQSLGQGLEFLIYFQGNSAPDKSGLPSDRFSAERTGGSVSTLTIQRTQQEDSAVYLCASSRFVGSGRAPTKETQYFGPGTRLLVL.

Only a few counts were recorded for this clonotype. V is TRBV12-5 and J is TRBJ2-2, with D unresolved. V lost 7 bases, J lost 5 bases, and 20 bases lay in between. Germline values: CDR1 LGHNT, CDR2 FRNRAP. This CDR3 has 16 residues. This CDR3 is CASVAIGDRGTGELFF. CDR3 coding DNA: TGTGCTAGTGTCGCAATCGGTGACCGCGGTACCGGGGAGCTGTTTTTT. The whole variable domain, filled in from reference TRBV12-5 and TRBJ2-2, reads DARVTQTPRHKVTEMGQEVTMRCQPILGHNTVFWYRQTMMQGLELLAYFRNRAPLDDSGMPKDRFSAEMPDATLATLKIQPSEPRDSAVYFCASVAIGDRGTGELFFGEGSRLTVL.

This clonotype has just a few counts. This rearrangement joins TRBV29-1 to TRBJ2-7; tentatively, D is TRBD1 (5 bases). The germline gives CDR1 SQVTM, CDR2 ANQGSEA. CDR3 size: 13 residues. V dropped 4 bases and J dropped 2 bases, with 12 bases sitting between them. CDR3: CSVVPTGAYEQYF. The CDR3 DNA reads as TGCAGCGTTGTACCAACAGGAGCCTACGAGCAGTACTTC.

The genes are TRBV29-1 and TRBJ2-1; TRBD2 is a possible D gene (6 bases). This CDR3 comprises 15 residues. The V gene lost 6 bases and the J gene lost 4 bases, with 19 bases spanning the gap. From germline, CDR1 is SQVTM and CDR2 ANQGSEA. CDR3 DNA sequence: TGCAGCGTGAGACCCAGGGACTTTTTTTACAATGAGCAGTTCTTC. Translating gives CSVRPRDFFYNEQFF.

This clonotype was counted only a few times. This chain links TRBV5-5 with TRBJ1-1; D unclear. CDR1 and CDR2 (germline): SGHKS, YYEKEE (reference sequence). The CDR3 loop spans 13 amino acids. The germline V and J ends were trimmed by 5 bases and 2 bases, with 10 bases remaining between them. The CDR3: CASRTRPNTEAFF. The CDR3 nucleotides read TGTGCCAGCAGAACAAGGCCCAACACTGAAGCTTTCTTT.

This clonotype was seen more than once but under ten times. The rearrangement uses TRBV12-3 or TRBV12-4 and TRBJ2-7; tentatively, D is TRBD2 (6 bases). CDR3 length: 15 amino acids. Trimming removed 3 bases at V and 3 bases at J, with 15 bases between. CDR3 coding DNA: TGTGCCAGCAGTTTCGGGGTAGCGGCCTACTACGAGCAGTACTTC. Translation gives CASSFGVAAYYEQYF.

The sample holds many counts of this clonotype. The V gene is TRBV4-3, the J gene TRBJ2-7; D is unclear. The CDR3 loop spans 16 amino acids. Germline V lookup: CDR1 LGHNA, CDR2 YSLEER. V was pared by 3 bases and J by 4 bases, with 19 bases between. The CDR3 coding sequence is TGCGCCAGCAGCCAGCCTAAGGACCACCTCCGTTACGAGCAGTACGTC. Protein: CASSQPKDHLRYEQYV.

This clonotype has ten or more counts. This chain links TRBV11-2 with TRBJ2-3; D ambiguous. Trimming took off 5 bases at V and 3 bases at J, with 15 bases between the two ends. The CDR3 runs 15 residues. CDR1 is SGHAT, CDR2 FQNNGV, per germline. Here the CDR3 reads CASSDPLGFTDTQYF. CDR3 bases: TGTGCCAGCAGCGACCCGCTCGGCTTTACAGATACGCAGTATTTT.

This clonotype turned up a few times. This chain uses TRBV20-1 with TRBJ2-1; TRBD2 matches 8 bases. The J segment lost 4 bases and the V segment lost 0 bases, leaving 5 bases of the junction unmatched. The germline gives CDR1 DFQATT, CDR2 SNEGSKA (reference sequence). This CDR3 contains 15 residues. CDR3 sequence reads: CSARDRGRSYNEQFF. CDR3 DNA: TGCAGTGCTAGAGATCGCGGGAGGTCTTACAATGAGCAGTTCTTC.

This clonotype came up a few times. J is TRBJ1-5 and V is TRBV29-1; a weak D match, TRBD1 (6 bases). Per germline, CDR1 SQVTM and CDR2 ANQGSEA. Trimming removed 2 bases at V and 11 bases at J, with 13 bases between. This CDR3 spans 12 amino acids. Here the CDR3 DNA reads TGCAGCGTTGAATTGGGTTCAGGGGCCCAGCATTTT. Amino acid sequence: CSVELGSGAQHF. Drawing the rest from reference TRBV29-1 and TRBJ1-5, the complete variable domain is SAVISQKPSRDICQRGTSLTIQCQVDSQVTMMFWYRQQPGQSLTLIATANQGSEATYESGFVIDKFPISRPNLTFSTLTVSNMSPEDSSIYLCSVELGSGAQHFGDGTRLSIL.

This clonotype came up many times. The chain couples TRBV4-1 to TRBJ1-2; D is unclear. Trimming took 1 base from V and 1 from J, leaving 13 bases between them. The CDR3 runs to 16 residues. Germline lookup yields CDR1 MGHRA and CDR2 YSYEKL. The CDR3 nucleotides are TGCGCCAGCAGCCAAGTGGTAACAGTTCATAACTATGGCTACACCTTC. This gives the protein CASSQVVTVHNYGYTF.

The chain has TRBV29-1 and TRBJ2-5; 9 positions agree with TRBD1. The length of the CDR3 is 14 residues. Germline V lookup: CDR1 SQVTM, CDR2 ANQGSEA. With 7 bases clipped from V and 4 bases from J, the junction kept 10 bases outside the gene matches. CDR3 protein: CSAPPDRGAETQYF. Here the CDR3 DNA reads TGCAGCGCCCCGCCGGACAGGGGCGCAGAGACCCAGTACTTC.